These T cell receptor beta chains were read from a single sample in a study of response to subunit inactivated influenza vaccine. In TCRdb, the RT-PCR reads were re-called with MiXCR into one record per CDR3 protein. The table has 500,000 to 750,000 distinct CDR3 sequences, 14% seen once. The material was PBMCs from blood, obtained 11 to 12 days after vaccination. These receptors came from a man aged 50 to 59 who received an inactivated influenza vaccine. Both conserved end residues are part of each CDR3. The order of the fields is CDR3 protein, CDR3 DNA, D gene, J gene, clone size, V gene. D genes are given only for firm matches. Clone size, where shown, is once, few, many, or a class for clones that have expanded.

CAIKERRDSTTNEKLFF,TGTGCCATCAAGGAACGAAGGGACAGCACAACTAATGAAAAACTGTTTTTT,TRBD1,TRBJ1-4,many,TRBV10-3
CASSLGKNPFNTEAFF,TGTGCCAGCAGTTTAGGGAAGAACCCTTTTAACACTGAAGCTTTCTTT,-,TRBJ1-1,-,TRBV7-9
CASSPGLLTYEQYF,TGTGCCAGCTCACCCGGACTACTTACCTACGAGCAGTACTTC,-,TRBJ2-7,few,TRBV18
CASSLLSRTSGSEDTQYF,TGTGCCAGCAGCCTTTTATCTAGGACTAGCGGGAGTGAAGATACGCAGTATTTT,TRBD2,TRBJ2-3,-,TRBV9
CAISESRRERTGELFF,TGTGCCATCAGTGAGTCTCGGCGGGAGAGGACCGGGGAGCTGTTTTTT,TRBD2,TRBJ2-2,-,TRBV10-3
CASSPQRGDEKLFF,TGTGCCAGCAGCCCCCAGAGGGGGGATGAAAAACTGTTTTTT,-,TRBJ1-4,-,TRBV7-6
CASSLVGGRTRQYEQYF,TGCGCCAGCAGCTTGGTCGGTGGCAGGACTAGACAATACGAGCAGTACTTC,TRBD2,TRBJ2-7,few,TRBV5-1
CASSLDRTVQETQYF,TGTGCCAGCAGCCTTGATCGGACAGTCCAAGAGACCCAGTACTTC,-,TRBJ2-5,few,TRBV4-2
CSAIRDRYNEQFF,TGCAGTGCTATCCGGGACAGGTACAATGAGCAGTTCTTC,TRBD1,TRBJ2-1,-,TRBV20-1
CASSLAGTGEETQYF,TGTGCCAGCAGCTTAGCCGGGACAGGGGAAGAGACCCAGTACTTC,TRBD1,TRBJ2-5,many,TRBV7-2
CASSASGQPYEQYF,TGTGCCAGCAGCGCCTCGGGACAGCCCTACGAGCAGTACTTC,TRBD1,TRBJ2-7,few,TRBV9
CSATVRTANSPLHF,TGCAGTGCTACCGTCCGGACGGCGAATTCACCCCTCCACTTT,-,TRBJ1-6,-,TRBV20-1
CASSLGQEPDTQYF,TGTGCCAGCAGCCTAGGGCAGGAGCCAGATACGCAGTATTTT,-,TRBJ2-3,-,TRBV11-2
CASSPWTGREWNIQYF,TGTGCCAGCAGCCCCTGGACAGGGAGGGAGTGGAACATTCAGTACTTC,-,TRBJ2-4,few,TRBV7-9
CASSPKPLATDTQYF,TGTGCCAGCAGCCCCAAACCCCTGGCTACAGATACGCAGTATTTT,-,TRBJ2-3,few,TRBV7-7
CASSPQGGGANVLTF,TGTGCCAGCAGTCCACAGGGTGGCGGGGCCAACGTCCTGACTTTC,-,TRBJ2-6,-,TRBV6-2/TRBV6-3
CATSEVVGTGELFF,TGTGCCACCAGTGAGGTCGTGGGCACCGGGGAGCTGTTTTTT,-,TRBJ2-2,few,TRBV24-1
CSASAGGGYNEQFF,TGCAGTGCTAGTGCGGGGGGTGGCTACAATGAGCAGTTCTTC,TRBD2,TRBJ2-1,-,TRBV20-1
CASRKTDQETQYF,TGTGCTAGCAGGAAGACAGACCAAGAGACCCAGTACTTC,-,TRBJ2-5,-,TRBV7-7
CASNSDIRNTEAFF,TGTGCCAGCAACTCGGACATCCGGAACACTGAAGCTTTCTTT,-,TRBJ1-1,-,TRBV5-4
CASSVSVESYEQYF,TGTGCCAGCAGCGTATCGGTCGAATCCTACGAGCAGTACTTC,-,TRBJ2-7,-,TRBV9
CATLGYNEQFF,TGTGCCACCCTCGGTTACAATGAGCAGTTCTTC,-,TRBJ2-1,many,TRBV12-3/TRBV12-4
CASSLHSTISTDTQYF,TGTGCCAGCAGCTTACACTCGACGATAAGCACAGATACGCAGTATTTT,-,TRBJ2-3,few,TRBV7-2
CASSLSPSGINEQFF,TGTGCCAGCAGTTTGAGTCCTAGCGGGATCAATGAGCAGTTCTTC,TRBD2,TRBJ2-1,few,TRBV28
CASSSGAGPSYEQYF,TGTGCCAGCAGCTCGGGGGCGGGACCTTCCTACGAGCAGTACTTC,-,TRBJ2-7,-,TRBV7-9
CASGQGGYGYTF,TGTGCCAGCGGACAGGGAGGCTATGGCTACACCTTC,TRBD1,TRBJ1-2,-,TRBV7-9